These 9 T cell receptor beta chains originate from one sample sequenced in a study of T cell repertoires in cytomegalovirus infection. MiXCR was run by TCRdb on the reads, yielding one entry per CDR3 protein. The data hold about 110,000 distinct CDR3 sequences, with about 30% observed a single time. These TCRs' antigens remain unknown. Sequences were derived from CD8+ T cells from cultured PBMCs, sampled from culture after CMV antigen stimulation. The receptor set was obtained from a human donor in good health (CMV status not recorded). Some clones in this sample may be carry-over from other donors' samples.

In this sample, this clonotype turned up many times. V gene TRBV27 combines with J gene TRBJ2-2; 7 bases map to TRBD1. Germline loops: CDR1 MNHEY, CDR2 SMNVEV (reference sequence). This CDR3 spans 17 amino acids. The V gene end was trimmed by 1 base and the J gene end by 2 bases; junction bases not matched to a gene: 7. CDR3 protein: CASSLYPGTANTGELFF. The DNA for the CDR3 is TGTGCCAGCAGTTTATACCCTGGGACAGCTAACACCGGGGAGCTGTTTTTT.

This clonotype was seen a few times. The chain joins TRBV7-9 to TRBJ2-4, with 7 bases fitting TRBD1. CDR3 length: 15 amino acids. From germline, CDR1 is SEHNR and CDR2 FQNEAQ (reference sequence). The J segment lost 8 bases and the V segment lost 7 bases, leaving 14 bases of the junction unmatched. The CDR3 loop is CASTTTGVVGDIQYF. In DNA, the CDR3 is TGTGCCAGCACCACAACAGGGGTAGTGGGGGACATTCAGTACTTC.

This clonotype was counted once. The rearrangement uses TRBV28 and TRBJ1-5, with D maybe TRBD1 (5 bases). V was trimmed by 6 bases and J by 0 bases, leaving 12 bases between them. CDR1 and CDR2 from the germline V gene are MDHEN and SYDVKM. This CDR3 has 15 amino acids. The CDR3 DNA reads TGTGCCAGCAGCTCTGGGGCAACTAGCAATCAGCCCCAGCATTTT. Amino acid sequence: CASSSGATSNQPQHF.

About this clonotype: An end of the junction differs from the germline gene, which may be a read error. This chain uses TRBV7-9 with TRBJ1-4; D uncertain. Per germline, CDR1 SEHNR and CDR2 FQNEAQ (reference sequence). CDR3 length: 16 residues. CDR3 in amino acids: CASSLALAAAKEKLFF. CDR3 nucleotide sequence: TGTGCCAGCAGCTTAGCGTTGGCAGCCGCTAAGGAAAAACTGTTTTTT.

This clonotype was counted ten times or more. V is TRBV7-2 and J is TRBJ2-7; 11 nucleotides line up with TRBD2. In germline, CDR1 is SGHTA, CDR2 FQGNSA. Trimming cost V 5 bases and J 4 bases; bases outside gene matches: 13. The CDR3 is made up of 17 amino acids. The CDR3 DNA sequence: TGTGCCAGCAGCCGGGACGATAGCGGGGGGGATCCTTACGAGCAGTACTTC. This codes for CASSRDDSGGDPYEQYF.

This clonotype was picked up many times. The V call is TRBV7-8, the J call TRBJ2-5; no reliable D call. V lost 1 base and J 0 bases, leaving 18 bases between the germline ends. Germline assignment: CDR1 SGHVS and CDR2 FQNEAQ. The CDR3 loop spans 18 amino acids. In DNA form, the CDR3 reads TGTGCCAGCAGCTTAGACCCCATTCGCCGGGTGGACCAAGAGACCCAGTACTTC. Its translation: CASSLDPIRRVDQETQYF.

This clonotype was seen repeatedly, ten times or more. CDR3 sequence: CASSYVGAQGEQYF. The DNA for the CDR3 is TGTGCCAGCAGTTACGTGGGGGCGCAGGGCGAGCAGTACTTC. The rearrangement uses TRBV6-6 and TRBJ2-7; TRBD1 might be the D (6 bases). V lost 2 bases and J lost 6, with 14 bases in between. The CDR3 is 14 amino acids. Germline V gene sequence: CDR1 MNHNY, CDR2 SVGAGI (reference sequence).

V usage is TRBV6-6 and J usage is TRBJ2-1, with 9 bases aligning to TRBD2. The CDR3 extends over 15 amino acids. Trimming took 0 bases from V and 9 from J; bases not matched to a gene: 6. Germline V gives CDR1 MNHNY, CDR2 SVGAGI (reference sequence). CDR3 DNA: TGTGCCAGCAGTTACTCGACCCTAGCGGGGCTTGAGCAGTTCTTC. Its translation: CASSYSTLAGLEQFF.

The V call is TRBV14, the J call TRBJ1-6; the match to TRBD1 covers 11 bases. J lost 7 bases, V lost 3 bases, and 2 bases had no gene match. The CDR3 length is 15 residues. CDR1 SGHDN and CDR2 FVKESK come from the germline V gene. CDR3 protein: CASSHGTGGNSPLHF. CDR3 nucleotide sequence: TGTGCCAGCAGCCACGGGACAGGGGGAAATTCACCCCTCCACTTT. The variable domain in full, with the rest retrieved from reference TRBV14 and TRBJ1-6, is EAGVTQFPSHSVIEKGQTVTLRCDPISGHDNLYWYRRVMGKEIKFLLHFVKESKQDESGMPNNRFLAERTGGTYSTLKVQPAELEDSGVYFCASSHGTGGNSPLHFGNGTRLTVT.